This TCR beta chain was profiled in a study of prognosis after radiotherapy for stage I lung cancer. Study details: Of the enrolled patients, around 15 had newly diagnosed primary stage I lung tumors, while roughly 5 had oligometastatic NSCLC following surgical resection of the primary tumor. Patients were some 13 men and over 5 women aged roughly 53 to 95, median about 79 years. Broader study findings: A drop in unique TCR clone counts was seen after stereotactic body radiation therapy, median about 10,000 versus 6,900.

This clonotype has only one observation. Its antigen is unidentified. Researchers used two-round multiplex PCR to amplify TCR beta CDR3 starting from genomic DNA. Specific primers for each TRBV and TRBJ gene were what first-round PCR used. TCRdb processed the multiplex PCR reads anew with MiXCR; each CDR3 protein has one entry. The sample holds over 10,000 distinct CDR3 sequences, around 50% seen once. All patients, having had no prior chemotherapy, radiotherapy or other malignancies, were node-negative on CT and PET/CT. V shed 4 bases and J shed 0 bases, with 16 bases lying between them. The germline gives CDR1 SGHVS, CDR2 FNYEAQ. The CDR3 extends over 17 amino acids.

This chain uses TRBV7-6 with TRBJ2-1; D may be TRBD2 (6 bases). The sequences come from PBMCs, collected before or after stereotactic body radiation therapy (not recorded which). The sequence was collected from a donor over 45 with non-small cell lung cancer. Written as DNA, the CDR3 is TGTGCCAGCAGCTCGGACTACCCAGAAGCCTCCTACAATGAGCAGTTCTTC. Protein sequence: CASSSDYPEASYNEQFF.